These T cell receptor beta chains were read from a single sample in a study of blood T cell repertoires in COVID-19. Sequenced by immunoSEQ multiplex PCR; TCRdb stores in-frame clones only, minus some. The sample consists of around 380,000 clones, approximately 80% of them appearing once. The sample comprised peripheral blood. These receptors were taken from a human donor with acute or convalescent COVID-19. The donor label of this sample is uncertain. Both conserved end residues are part of each CDR3. The order of the fields is V gene, J gene, D gene, clone size, CDR3 DNA, CDR3 protein. A D gene is named only where the DNA matches it firmly. Clone sizes are given selectively: once, few, many, or a class where the clone is expanded.

TRBV21-1	TRBJ2-5	-	once	TGTGCCAGCAGCAAAAACGACGGGGACAGGGCCCAAGAGACCCAGTACTTC	CASSKNDGDRAQETQYF
TRBV6-1	TRBJ1-1	-	-	TGTGCCAGCAGTGAAGCCAAAAACACTGAAGCTTTCTTT	CASSEAKNTEAFF
TRBV18	TRBJ1-1	-	-	TGTGCCAGCTCACAAATTCGGGACAAATACACTGAAGCTTTCTTT	CASSQIRDKYTEAFF
TRBV19	TRBJ2-1	TRBD2	once	TGTGCCAGTAGTATGTCAGGGACTAGCGGGAGGGCCTCCTACAATGAGCAGTTCTTC	CASSMSGTSGRASYNEQFF
TRBV20-1	TRBJ2-1	-	once	TGCAGTGCTCCAGACAACAATGAGCAGTTCTTC	CSAPDNNEQFF
TRBV30	TRBJ1-2	-	-	TGTGCCTGGAGTGCGGGACACCTCTTCGAGGGCTACACCTTC	CAWSAGHLFEGYTF
TRBV7-2	TRBJ2-2	-	-	TGTGCCAGCAGCTTAGCAAGAACAGCCACCGGGGAGCTGTTTTTT	CASSLARTATGELFF
TRBV6-6	TRBJ2-2	-	once	TGTGCCAGCAGTCTCGCCGCCAGGGGGGAGCTGTTTTTT	CASSLAARGELFF
TRBV18	TRBJ2-1	TRBD2	-	TGTGCCAGCTCACCGGCCCTAGCGGGATGGGAGTTCTTC	CASSPALAGWEFF
TRBV23-1	TRBJ2-7	-	-	TGCGCCAGCCGTCCCGATCGGGGAGACAAATTTCAGGGGAAGGAGCAGTACTTC	CASRPDRGDKFQGKEQYF
TRBV29-1	TRBJ1-4	-	-	TGCAGCGTTGAAGATGTCGCGGGGGGTGAAAAACTGTTTTTT	CSVEDVAGGEKLFF